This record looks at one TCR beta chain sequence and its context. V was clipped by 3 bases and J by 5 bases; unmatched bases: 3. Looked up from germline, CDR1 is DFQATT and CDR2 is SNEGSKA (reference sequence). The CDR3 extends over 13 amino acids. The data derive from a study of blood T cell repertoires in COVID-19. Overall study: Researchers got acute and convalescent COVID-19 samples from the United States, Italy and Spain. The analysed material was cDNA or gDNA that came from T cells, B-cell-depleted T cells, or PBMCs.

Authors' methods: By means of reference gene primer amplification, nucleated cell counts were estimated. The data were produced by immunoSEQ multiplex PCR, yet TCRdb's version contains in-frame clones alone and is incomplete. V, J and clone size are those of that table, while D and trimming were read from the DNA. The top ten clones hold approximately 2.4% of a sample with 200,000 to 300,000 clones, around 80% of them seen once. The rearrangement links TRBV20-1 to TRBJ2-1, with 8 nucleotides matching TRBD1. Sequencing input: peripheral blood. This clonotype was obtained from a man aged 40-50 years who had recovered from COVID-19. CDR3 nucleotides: TGCAGTGCTAGTCAGGGGGCGGACAATGAGCAGTTCTTC. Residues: CSASQGADNEQFF.